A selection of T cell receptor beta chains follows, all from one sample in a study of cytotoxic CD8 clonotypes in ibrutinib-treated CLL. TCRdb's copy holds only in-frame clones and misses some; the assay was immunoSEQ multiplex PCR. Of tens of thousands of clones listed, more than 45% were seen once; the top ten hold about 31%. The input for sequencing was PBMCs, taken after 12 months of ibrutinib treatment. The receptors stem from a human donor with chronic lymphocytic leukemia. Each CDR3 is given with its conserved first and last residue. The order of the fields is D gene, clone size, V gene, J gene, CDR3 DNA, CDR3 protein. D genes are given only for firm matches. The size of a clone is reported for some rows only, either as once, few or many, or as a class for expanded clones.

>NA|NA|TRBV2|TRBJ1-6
TGTGCCAGCACTCTCAGGGCAGTTAATTCACCCCTCCACTTT
CASTLRAVNSPLHF
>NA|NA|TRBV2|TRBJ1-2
TGTGCCAGCTCTGGGGGGGTCAACTATGGCTACACCTTC
CASSGGVNYGYTF
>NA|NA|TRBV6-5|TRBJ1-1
TGTGCCAGCAGTTCAGGCGGTGAAGCTTTCTTT
CASSSGGEAFF
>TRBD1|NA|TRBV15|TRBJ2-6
TGTGCCACCAGCTTCGACAGGGGGAACGTCCTGACTTTC
CATSFDRGNVLTF
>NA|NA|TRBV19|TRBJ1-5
TGTGCCAGTAGCCAACAGGGAGGGAATCAGCCCCAGCATTTT
CASSQQGGNQPQHF
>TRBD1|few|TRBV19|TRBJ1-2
TGTGCCAGTAGTGTGCAGGGGGCTGGGAACTATGGCTACACCTTC
CASSVQGAGNYGYTF
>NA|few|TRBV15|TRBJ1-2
TGTGCCACCAGCAGAGATGTGGGGGCTGGCTACACCTTC
CATSRDVGAGYTF
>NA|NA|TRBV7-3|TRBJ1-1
TGTGCCAGCAGTCGGGACGGGAACACTGAAGCTTTCTTT
CASSRDGNTEAFF
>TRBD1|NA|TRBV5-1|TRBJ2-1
TGCGCCAGCAGCGGGGGACAGGGTGCCTACAATGAGCAGTTCTTC
CASSGGQGAYNEQFF
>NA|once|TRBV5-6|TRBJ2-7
TGTGCCAGCAGCTTGGCCGGAACCCCCTACGAGCAGTACTTC
CASSLAGTPYEQYF
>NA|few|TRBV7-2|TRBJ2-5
TGTGCCAGCAGCTTAGCGGGGCTTATGGGGGGAACCCAGTACTTC
CASSLAGLMGGTQYF
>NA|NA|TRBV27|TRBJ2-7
TGTGCCAGCAGTTTAAACTCCTACGAGCAGTACTTC
CASSLNSYEQYF
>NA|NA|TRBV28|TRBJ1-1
TGTGCCAGCAGTTTTAGCGGCAGGGAGAGAAAAGCTTTCTTT
CASSFSGRERKAFF
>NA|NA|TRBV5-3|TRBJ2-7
TGTGCCAGCAGCTTTGGACAGTACGAGCAGTACTTC
CASSFGQYEQYF
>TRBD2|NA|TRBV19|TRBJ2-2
TGTGCCAGTAGTATAGATAGCGGGAGGAACTGGGAGCTGTTTTTT
CASSIDSGRNWELFF
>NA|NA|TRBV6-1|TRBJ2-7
TGTGCCAGCAGTGGTCTAGGCTACGAGCAGTACTTC
CASSGLGYEQYF
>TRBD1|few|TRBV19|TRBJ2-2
TGTGCCAGTAGGACAGGGGGCAACACCGGGGAGCTGTTTTTT
CASRTGGNTGELFF
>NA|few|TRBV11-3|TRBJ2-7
TGTGCCAGCAGCTGGGGTCTGAACTACGAGCAGTACTTC
CASSWGLNYEQYF
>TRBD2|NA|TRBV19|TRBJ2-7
TGTGCCAGTAGTGGGCCCGGGACTAGCGGAACCTACGAGCAGTACTTC
CASSGPGTSGTYEQYF
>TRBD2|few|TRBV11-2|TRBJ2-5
TGTGCCAGCAGCTTAGTGGTAGCGGGAGGGCCGGAGACCCAGTACTTC
CASSLVVAGGPETQYF
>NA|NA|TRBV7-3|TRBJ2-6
TGTGCCAGCACAATTAACTCTGGGGCCAACGTCCTGACTTTC
CASTINSGANVLTF
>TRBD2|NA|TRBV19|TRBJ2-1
TGTGCCAGTATAGGGGCCGGGACTAGCGGACTCAATGAGCAGTTCTTC
CASIGAGTSGLNEQFF
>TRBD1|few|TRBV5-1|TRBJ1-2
TGCGCCAGCAGCCTACAGGGGGAGGGCTACACCTTC
CASSLQGEGYTF
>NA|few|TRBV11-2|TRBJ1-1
TGTGCCAGCAGCGCAAGTTGGAACACTGAAGCTTTCTTT
CASSASWNTEAFF
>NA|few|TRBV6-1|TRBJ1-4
TGTGCCGGGAGACATGCAACTAATGAAAAACTGTTTTTT
CAGRHATNEKLFF
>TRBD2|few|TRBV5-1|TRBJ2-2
TGCGCCAGCAAACGGGAGGCGGGAGACACCGGGGAGCTGTTTTTT
CASKREAGDTGELFF